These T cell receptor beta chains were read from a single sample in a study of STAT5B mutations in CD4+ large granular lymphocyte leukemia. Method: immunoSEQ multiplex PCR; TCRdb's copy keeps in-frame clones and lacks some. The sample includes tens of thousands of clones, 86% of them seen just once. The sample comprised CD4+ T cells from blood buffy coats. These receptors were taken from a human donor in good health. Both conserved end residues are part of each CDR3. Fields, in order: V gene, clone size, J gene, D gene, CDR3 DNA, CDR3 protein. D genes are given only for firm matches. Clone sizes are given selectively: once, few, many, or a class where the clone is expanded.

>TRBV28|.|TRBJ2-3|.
TGTGCCAGCACCGTCCCCGGGCGAACAGATACGCAGTATTTT
CASTVPGRTDTQYF
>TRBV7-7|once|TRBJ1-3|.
TGTGCCAGCAGCCCATCCCAAGGCTCTGGAAACACCATATATTTT
CASSPSQGSGNTIYF
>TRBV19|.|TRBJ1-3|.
TGTGCCAGTCCGACAGTTACCGGAAACACCATATATTTT
CASPTVTGNTIYF
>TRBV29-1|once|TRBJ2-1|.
TGCAGCGTTAGTTCAAGCTCCTACAATGAGCAGTTCTTC
CSVSSSSYNEQFF
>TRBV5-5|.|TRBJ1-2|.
TGTGCCAGCAGCTTGCAGGAATCCGGCTACACCTTC
CASSLQESGYTF
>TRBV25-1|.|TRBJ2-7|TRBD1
TGTGCCAGCAGTCAACCGGGACAGGGGTCCTACGAGCAGTACTTC
CASSQPGQGSYEQYF
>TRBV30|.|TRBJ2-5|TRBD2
TGTGCCTGGACCCGGTCCCTTACTAGCGGGAGGACCCAAGAGACCCAGTACTTC
CAWTRSLTSGRTQETQYF
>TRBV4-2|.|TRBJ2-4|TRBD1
TGTGCCAGCAGCCAGTTTACAGGGGGTTTTCACATTCAGTACTTC
CASSQFTGGFHIQYF
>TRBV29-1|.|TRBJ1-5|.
TGCAGCGTTTCGGAGGGGAGCAATCAGCCCCAGCATTTT
CSVSEGSNQPQHF
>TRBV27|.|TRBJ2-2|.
TGTGCCAGCAGTTTAAAACGCCCGGGGTTAGTGGTCGGGGAGCTGTTTTTT
CASSLKRPGLVVGELFF
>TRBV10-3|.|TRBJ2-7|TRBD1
TGTGCCATCAGTGAGGCAGGGGTTCGGGCAGGGGGTCCCTACGAGCAGTACTTC
CAISEAGVRAGGPYEQYF
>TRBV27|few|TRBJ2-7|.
TGTGCCAGCAGTTCGGGCGGACCTCCCTCCTACGAGCAGTACTTC
CASSSGGPPSYEQYF
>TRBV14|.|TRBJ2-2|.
TGTGCCAGCAGGCCTAGCGCCGGGGAGCTGTTTTTT
CASRPSAGELFF
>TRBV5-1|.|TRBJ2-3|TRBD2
TGCGCCAGCAGCTTGGCCGGGACTAGGGCAGATACGCAGTATTTT
CASSLAGTRADTQYF
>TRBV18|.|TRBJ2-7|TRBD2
TGTGCCAGCTCACCAGGAAGACCTAGCGGGAGCAACGTGCAGTACTTC
CASSPGRPSGSNVQYF
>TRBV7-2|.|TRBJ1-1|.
TGTGCCAGCAGCGTTCCAGGGGTTGGCACTGAAGCTTTCTTT
CASSVPGVGTEAFF
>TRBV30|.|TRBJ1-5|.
TGTGCCTGGAGTGTTTCCGGGAATCAGCCCCAGCATTTT
CAWSVSGNQPQHF
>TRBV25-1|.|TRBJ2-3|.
TGTGCCAGCAGTGCGTACGCCTACAGGGAGGAGCAGGGAGATACGCAGTATTTT
CASSAYAYREEQGDTQYF
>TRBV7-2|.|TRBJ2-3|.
TGTGCCAGCAGCTCGAGGGCTAGCACAGATACGCAGTATTTT
CASSSRASTDTQYF
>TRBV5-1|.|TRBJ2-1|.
TGCGCCAGCAGCTTTTTGGGAAGCGGCAACAATGAGCAGTTCTTC
CASSFLGSGNNEQFF
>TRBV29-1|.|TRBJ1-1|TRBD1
TGCAGCGTCGTGGACAGGGGGCGGACTGAAGCTTTCTTT
CSVVDRGRTEAFF
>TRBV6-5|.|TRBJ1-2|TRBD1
TGTGCCAGCAGTTACCGGGCAGGGGGCTATGGCTACACCTTC
CASSYRAGGYGYTF
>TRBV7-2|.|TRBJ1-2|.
TGTGCCAGCACCCCCGAGGTTGGTGTCTATGGCTACACCTTC
CASTPEVGVYGYTF
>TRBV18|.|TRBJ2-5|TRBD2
TGTGCCAGCCGCGGGACTAGCGGAGAGACCCAGTACTTC
CASRGTSGETQYF
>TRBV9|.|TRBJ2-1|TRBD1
TGTGCCAGCAGCGCTAGGACAGGGACTTCCTACAATGAGCAGTTCTTC
CASSARTGTSYNEQFF
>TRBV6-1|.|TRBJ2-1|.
TGTGCCAGCACCAAGCTCCAGAGCTCCTACAATGAGCAGTTCTTC
CASTKLQSSYNEQFF
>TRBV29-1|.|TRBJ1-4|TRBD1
TGCAGCGTTGGTGTCGGGACAGGGAGGGAAAAACTGTTTTTT
CSVGVGTGREKLFF
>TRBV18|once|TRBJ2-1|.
TGTGCCAGCTCACCGGATCTGAGCTCCTACAATGAGCAGTTCTTC
CASSPDLSSYNEQFF
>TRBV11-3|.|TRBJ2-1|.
TGTGCCAGCAGCCCTACCTCGGGGGGAGGGGGCAATGAGCAGTTCTTC
CASSPTSGGGGNEQFF
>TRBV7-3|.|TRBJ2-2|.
TGTGCCAGCAGCACGGACTCGAACACCGGGGAGCTGTTTTTT
CASSTDSNTGELFF
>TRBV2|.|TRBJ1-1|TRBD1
TGTGCCAGCAGTGGGCAGGGGGCCAACACTGAAGCTTTCTTT
CASSGQGANTEAFF
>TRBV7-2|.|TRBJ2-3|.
TGTGCCAGCAGCTCCCGCAGGGCTAGCACAGATACGCAGTATTTT
CASSSRRASTDTQYF
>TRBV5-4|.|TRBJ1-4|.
TGTGCCAGCAGCTTGAACAAGGGGACCTCAACTAATGAAAAACTGTTTTTT
CASSLNKGTSTNEKLFF